Shown below are 9 T cell receptor beta chains from a single sample sequenced in a study of blood T cell repertoires in COVID-19. Clones were read by immunoSEQ multiplex PCR, and TCRdb kept only the in-frame ones, dropping some. The sample lists almost 200,000 clones, around 90% occurring once. Sequencing was carried out using PBMCs or T cells enriched from blood (not recorded which). The receptors were sampled from a woman aged 18-29 years who had recovered from COVID-19.

The chain has TRBV5-6 and TRBJ1-1, with no clear D. The CDR3 sequence is 12 residues long. Germline-derived CDR1 and CDR2 are SGHDT and YYEEEE. V was trimmed by 4 bases and J by 5 bases, leaving 9 bases between them. CDR3 in amino acids: CASSLSWTEAFF. The CDR3 coding sequence is TGTGCCAGCAGCCTAAGTTGGACTGAAGCTTTCTTT.

The J gene is TRBJ1-1, the V gene TRBV5-1, with a possible D match to TRBD1 (6 bases). CDR3 length: 13 amino acids. Germline lookup yields CDR1 SGHRS and CDR2 YFSETQ. Trimming took off 6 bases at V and 0 bases at J, with 9 bases between the two ends. CDR3 sequence: CASTRDMNTEAFF. CDR3 bases: TGCGCCAGCACCCGGGACATGAACACTGAAGCTTTCTTT.

This sequence joins TRBV7-3 and TRBJ2-2; possibly TRBD2 for D (5 bases). V lost 5 bases to trimming and J lost 3 bases, with 10 bases between them. The V gene's germline CDR1 is SGHTA and CDR2 FQGTGA. The CDR3 totals 14 residues. The CDR3: CASSETKDTGELFF. CDR3 nucleotide sequence: TGTGCCAGCAGCGAGACTAAAGACACCGGGGAGCTGTTTTTT.

The sample holds a few counts of this clone. The chain carries TRBV6-5 and TRBJ1-5, with 7 bases identical to TRBD1. CDR1 and CDR2 from the germline V gene are MNHEY and SVGAGI. Trimming cost V 6 bases and J 4 bases; bases outside gene matches: 0. The CDR3 is 12 amino acids. DNA for the CDR3: TGTGCCAGCAGGACAGGGAATCAGCCCCAGCATTTT. It yields the protein CASRTGNQPQHF.

The chain uses TRBV28 and TRBJ1-1; D not resolved. The CDR3 totals 16 residues. Germline values: CDR1 MDHEN, CDR2 SYDVKM. Trimming shortened V by 2 bases and J by 1 base, and 14 bases separated the two germline ends. In DNA, the CDR3 is TGTGCCAGCAGTTTAAAAGTCGCAGGAGGGAACACTGAAGCTTTCTTT. Its translation: CASSLKVAGGNTEAFF.

This sequence joins TRBV19 and TRBJ1-1; the D is unclear. The CDR3 is 13 amino acids. The germline V gene has CDR1 LNHDA and CDR2 SQIVND (reference sequence). V lost 6 bases and J 1 base, leaving 9 bases between the germline ends. CDR3 protein: CASSPAGNTEAFF. CDR3 sequence (DNA): TGTGCCAGTAGCCCGGCAGGGAACACTGAAGCTTTCTTT.

This rearrangement joins TRBV7-9 to TRBJ2-7, with 10 bases lining up with TRBD1. Germline loops: CDR1 SEHNR, CDR2 FQNEAQ (reference sequence). V shed 2 bases, J shed 6 bases, and the junction held 4 bases outside the gene matches. This CDR3 has 14 residues. Written as DNA, the CDR3 is TGTGCCAGCAGCTTAACGACAGGGGGCGGCGAGCAGTACTTC. Protein sequence: CASSLTTGGGEQYF.

This clone was recorded once. Here the CDR3 reads CASSFDSGEVGELFF. The CDR3 DNA is TGTGCCAGCAGTTTTGATAGCGGGGAGGTCGGGGAGCTGTTTTTT. This chain connects TRBV28 to TRBJ2-2, with TRBD2 identical over 8 bases. The ends lost 3 bases at V and 7 bases at J; junction bases unmatched: 7. The CDR3 is 15 residues long. Per germline, CDR1 MDHEN and CDR2 SYDVKM. Drawing the rest from reference TRBV28 and TRBJ2-2, the complete variable domain is DVKVTQSSRYLVKRTGEKVFLECVQDMDHENMFWYRQDPGLGLRLIYFSYDVKMKEKGDIPEGYSVSREKKERFSLILESASTNQTSMYLCASSFDSGEVGELFFGEGSRLTVL.

The chain combines TRBV3-1 (or the pseudogene TRBV3-2) with TRBJ1-1; TRBD1 is a possible D gene (5 bases). This CDR3 comprises 14 residues. Germline CDR1 is LGHDT and CDR2 is YNNKEL (reference sequence). Trimming pared 6 bases from V and 1 base from J, leaving 12 bases between. CDR3 DNA sequence: TGTGCCAGCAGTGATAACAGGCGGAACACTGAAGCTTTCTTT. Amino acid sequence: CASSDNRRNTEAFF.